This T cell receptor (beta chain) emerged from a study of T-cell reconstitution after alpha-beta-depleted transplantation in children. CDR3 size: 15 residues. Trimming pared 3 bases from V and 2 bases from J, leaving 15 bases between. The V gene's germline CDR1 is SQVTM and CDR2 ANQGSEA. It was with unique molecular identifiers that the TCRbeta library was prepared. TCRdb fed the PCR reads into MiXCR, producing one record per CDR3 protein. The sample contains over 550,000 distinct CDR3 sequences, over 9.5% of which appear only once. This clonotype was detected a few times. This specimen was PBMCs from the stem cell graft donor, taken from the stem cell graft. This receptor was identified in a human donor who donated a stem cell graft to a child with acute myeloid leukemia. The chain links TRBV29-1 to TRBJ2-3; possibly TRBD2 for D (6 bases). This chain's CDR3 is CSVDGGSGLTDTQYF. CDR3 bases: TGCAGCGTTGACGGGGGTAGCGGACTCACAGATACGCAGTATTTT.